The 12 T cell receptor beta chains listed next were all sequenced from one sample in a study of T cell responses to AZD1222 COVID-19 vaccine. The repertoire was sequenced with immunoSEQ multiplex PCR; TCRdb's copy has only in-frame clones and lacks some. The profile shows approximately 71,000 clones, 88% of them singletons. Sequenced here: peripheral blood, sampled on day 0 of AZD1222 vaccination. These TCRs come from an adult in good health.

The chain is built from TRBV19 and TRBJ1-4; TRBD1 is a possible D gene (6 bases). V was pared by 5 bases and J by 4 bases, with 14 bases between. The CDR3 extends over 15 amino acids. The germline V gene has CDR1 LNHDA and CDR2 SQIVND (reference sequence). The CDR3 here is CASSPQGSLNEKLFF. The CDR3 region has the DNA TGTGCCAGTAGTCCTCAGGGGTCTCTTAATGAAAAACTGTTTTTT. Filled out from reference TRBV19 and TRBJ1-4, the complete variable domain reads DGGITQSPKYLFRKEGQNVTLSCEQNLNHDAMYWYRQDPGQGLRLIYYSQIVNDFQKGDIAEGYSVSREKKESFPLTVTSAQKNPTAFYLCASSPQGSLNEKLFFGSGTQLSVL.

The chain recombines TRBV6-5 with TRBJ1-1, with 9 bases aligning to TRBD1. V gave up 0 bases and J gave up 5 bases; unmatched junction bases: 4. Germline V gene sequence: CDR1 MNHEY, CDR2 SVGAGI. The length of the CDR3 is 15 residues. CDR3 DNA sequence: TGTGCCAGCAGTTACTCGGACAGGGGAGGAACTGAAGCTTTCTTT. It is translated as CASSYSDRGGTEAFF.

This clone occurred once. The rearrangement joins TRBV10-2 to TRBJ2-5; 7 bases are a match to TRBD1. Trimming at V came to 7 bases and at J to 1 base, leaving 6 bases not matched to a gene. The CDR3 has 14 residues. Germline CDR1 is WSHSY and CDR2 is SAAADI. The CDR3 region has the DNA TGCGCCAGCATCGAGAGACAGGGCCAAGAGACCCAGTACTTC. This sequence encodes CASIERQGQETQYF.

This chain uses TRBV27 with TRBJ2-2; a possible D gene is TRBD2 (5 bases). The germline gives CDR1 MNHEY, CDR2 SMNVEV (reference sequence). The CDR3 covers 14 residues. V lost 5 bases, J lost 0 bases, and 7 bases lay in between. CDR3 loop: CASSSGANTGELFF. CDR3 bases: TGTGCCAGCAGTAGCGGAGCGAACACCGGGGAGCTGTTTTTT.

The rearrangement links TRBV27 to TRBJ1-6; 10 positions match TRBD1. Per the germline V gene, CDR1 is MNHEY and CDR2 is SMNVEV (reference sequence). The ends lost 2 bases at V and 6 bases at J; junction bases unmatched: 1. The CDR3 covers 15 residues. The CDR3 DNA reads TGTGCCAGCAGTTTAGGACAGGGGGGTAATTCACCCCTCCACTTT. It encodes CASSLGQGGNSPLHF.

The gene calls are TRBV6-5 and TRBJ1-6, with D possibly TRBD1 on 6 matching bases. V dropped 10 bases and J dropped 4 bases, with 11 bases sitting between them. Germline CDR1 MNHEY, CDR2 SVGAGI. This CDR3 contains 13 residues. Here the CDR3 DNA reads TGTGCCAACCAAGGACAGTATAATTCACCCCTCCACTTT. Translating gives CANQGQYNSPLHF.

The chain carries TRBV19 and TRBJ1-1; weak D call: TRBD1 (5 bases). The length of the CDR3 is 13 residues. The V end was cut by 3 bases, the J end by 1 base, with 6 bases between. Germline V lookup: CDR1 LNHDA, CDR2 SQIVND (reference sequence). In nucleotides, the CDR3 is TGTGCCAGTAGTATCGGACAGAACACTGAAGCTTTCTTT. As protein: CASSIGQNTEAFF.

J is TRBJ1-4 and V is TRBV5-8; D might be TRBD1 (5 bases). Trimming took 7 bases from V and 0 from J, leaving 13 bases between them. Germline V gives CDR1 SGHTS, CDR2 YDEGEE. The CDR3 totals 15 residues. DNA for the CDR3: TGTGCCAGCCGGGACGGGATCGCAACTAATGAAAAACTGTTTTTT. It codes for CASRDGIATNEKLFF. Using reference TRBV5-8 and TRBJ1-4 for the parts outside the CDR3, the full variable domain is EAGVTQSPTHLIKTRGQQATLRCSPISGHTSVYWYQQALGLGLQFLLWYDEGEERNRGNFPPRFSGRQFPNYSSELNVNALELEDSALYLCASRDGIATNEKLFFGSGTQLSVL.

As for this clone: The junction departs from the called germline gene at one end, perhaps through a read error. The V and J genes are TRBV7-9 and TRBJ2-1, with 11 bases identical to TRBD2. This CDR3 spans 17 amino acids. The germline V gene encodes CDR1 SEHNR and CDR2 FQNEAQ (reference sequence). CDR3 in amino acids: CASSLTSGLAGRDEQLF. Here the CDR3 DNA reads TGTGCCAGCAGCTTAACGTCAGGACTAGCGGGTCGGGATGAGCAGCTCTTC. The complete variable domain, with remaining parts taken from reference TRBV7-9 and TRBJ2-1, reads DTGVSQNPRHKITKRGQNVTFRCDPISEHNRLYWYRQTLGQGPEFLTYFQNEAQLEKSRLLSDRFSAERPKGSFSTLEIQRTEQGDSAMYLCASSLTSGLAGRDEQLFGPGTRLTVL.

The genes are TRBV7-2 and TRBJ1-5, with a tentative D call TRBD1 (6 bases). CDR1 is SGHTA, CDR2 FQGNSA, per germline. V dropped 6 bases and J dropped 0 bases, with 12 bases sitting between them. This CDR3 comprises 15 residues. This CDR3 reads CASRYDRSSNQPQHF. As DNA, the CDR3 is TGTGCCAGCAGATATGACAGGAGTAGCAATCAGCCCCAGCATTTT.

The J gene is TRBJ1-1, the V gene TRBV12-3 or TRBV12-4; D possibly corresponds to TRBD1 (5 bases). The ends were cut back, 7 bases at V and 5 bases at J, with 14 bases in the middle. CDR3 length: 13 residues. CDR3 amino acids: CASTPRQTTEAFF. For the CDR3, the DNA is TGTGCCAGCACCCCGAGACAGACAACTGAAGCTTTCTTT.

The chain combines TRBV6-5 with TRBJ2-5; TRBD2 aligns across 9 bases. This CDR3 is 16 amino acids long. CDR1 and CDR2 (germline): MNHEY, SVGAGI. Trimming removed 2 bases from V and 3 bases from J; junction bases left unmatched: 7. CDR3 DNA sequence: TGTGCCAGCAGTTACCGCGGGAGGGCGTTGGAAGAGACCCAGTACTTC. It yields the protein CASSYRGRALEETQYF.